This T cell receptor (beta chain) comes out of a study of T-cell memory formation after mild COVID-19. Trimming removed 6 bases from V and 5 bases from J, with 14 bases in between. The V gene's germline CDR1 is SGHVS and CDR2 FQNEAQ. The CDR3 is 13 amino acids. Of note for this clonotype: Its specificity is not known.

Whole-study results and caveats: The authors did not confirm SARS-CoV-2 specificity of second-wave clones peaking day 37. The CD4+ clones that contracted clustered mainly within CM and EM, and the CD8+ clones concentrated in EMRA.

TCRdb ran MiXCR on the 5' RACE reads and lists one entry per CDR3 protein. The sample records roughly 110,000 distinct CDR3 sequences, 9.5% to 15% being singletons. This clonotype was sampled from an adult woman who had mild COVID-19 (a few samples of this study predate the infection). Cell type and time point are not known. The sequenced material came from PBMCs or a T cell subset sorted from them (not recorded which). The V call is TRBV7-8, the J call TRBJ2-7; unclear D gene. CDR3 sequence: CASRHGLSDEQYF. Written as DNA, the CDR3 is TGTGCCAGCAGACATGGCCTAAGTGACGAGCAGTACTTC.